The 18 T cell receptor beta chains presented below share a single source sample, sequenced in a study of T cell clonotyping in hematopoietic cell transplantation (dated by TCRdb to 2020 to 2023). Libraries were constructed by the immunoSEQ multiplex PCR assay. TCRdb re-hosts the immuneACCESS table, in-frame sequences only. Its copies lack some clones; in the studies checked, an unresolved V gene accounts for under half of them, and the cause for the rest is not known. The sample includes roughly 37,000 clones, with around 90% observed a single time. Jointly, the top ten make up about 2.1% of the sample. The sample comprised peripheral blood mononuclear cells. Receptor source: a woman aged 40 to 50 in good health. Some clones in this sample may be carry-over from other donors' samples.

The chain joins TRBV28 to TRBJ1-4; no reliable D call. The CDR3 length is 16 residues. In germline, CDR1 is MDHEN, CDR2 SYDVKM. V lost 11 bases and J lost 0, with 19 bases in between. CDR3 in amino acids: CASQGRESATNEKLFF. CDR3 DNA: TGTGCCTCCCAAGGGCGGGAAAGTGCAACTAATGAAAAACTGTTTTTT.

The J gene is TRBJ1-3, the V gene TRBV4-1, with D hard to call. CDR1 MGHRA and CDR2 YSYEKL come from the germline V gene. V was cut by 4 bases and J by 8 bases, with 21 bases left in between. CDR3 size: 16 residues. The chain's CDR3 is CASSRGRTRGVDTIYF. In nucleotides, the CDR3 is TGCGCCAGCAGCCGCGGACGGACCCGAGGTGTGGACACCATATATTTT.

CDR3 protein: CASSQGEGGYTF. CDR3 bases: TGTGCCAGCAGCCAGGGAGAGGGTGGCTACACCTTC. The rearrangement links TRBV5-6 to TRBJ1-2; tentative D call: TRBD1 (5 bases). This CDR3 has 12 residues. Germline CDR1 is SGHDT and CDR2 is YYEEEE. Trimming stripped 4 bases from V and 7 bases from J, with 11 bases between.

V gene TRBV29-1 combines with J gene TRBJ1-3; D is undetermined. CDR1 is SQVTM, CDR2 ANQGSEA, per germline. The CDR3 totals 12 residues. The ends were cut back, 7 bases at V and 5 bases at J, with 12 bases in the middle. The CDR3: CSATDGRNTIYF. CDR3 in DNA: TGCAGCGCTACGGACGGAAGAAACACCATATATTTT.

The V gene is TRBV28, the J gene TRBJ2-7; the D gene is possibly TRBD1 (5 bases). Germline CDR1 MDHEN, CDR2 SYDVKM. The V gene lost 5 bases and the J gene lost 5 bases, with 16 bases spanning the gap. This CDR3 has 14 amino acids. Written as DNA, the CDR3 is TGTGCCAGCAGTCGACGGACAATGGCCAACGAGCAGTACTTC. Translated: CASSRRTMANEQYF.

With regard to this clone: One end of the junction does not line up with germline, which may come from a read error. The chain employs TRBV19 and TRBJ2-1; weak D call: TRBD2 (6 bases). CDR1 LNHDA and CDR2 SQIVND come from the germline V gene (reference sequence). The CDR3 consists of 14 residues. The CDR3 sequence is CASSIDTSRASVVF. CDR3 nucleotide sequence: TGTGCCAGTAGTATAGATACTAGCAGAGCTTCGGTGGTCTTC. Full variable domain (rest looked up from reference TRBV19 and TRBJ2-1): DGGITQSPKYLFRKEGQNVTLSCEQNLNHDAMYWYRQDPGQGLRLIYYSQIVNDFQKGDIAEGYSVSREKKESFPLTVTSAQKNPTAFYLCASSIDTSRASVVFGPGTRLTVL.

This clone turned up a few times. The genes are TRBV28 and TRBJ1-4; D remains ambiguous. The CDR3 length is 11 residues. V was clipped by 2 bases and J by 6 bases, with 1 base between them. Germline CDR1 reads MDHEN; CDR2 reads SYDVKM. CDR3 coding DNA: TGTGCCAGCAGTTTAGATGAAAAACTGTTTTTT. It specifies CASSLDEKLFF.

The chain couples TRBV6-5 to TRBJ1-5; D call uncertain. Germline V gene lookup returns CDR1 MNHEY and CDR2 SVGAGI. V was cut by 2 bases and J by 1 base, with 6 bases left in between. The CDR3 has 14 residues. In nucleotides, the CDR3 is TGTGCCAGCAGTTACGGCAGAAGCAATCAGCCCCAGCATTTT. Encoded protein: CASSYGRSNQPQHF.

CDR3 in DNA: TGTGCCAGCAGTTCTCAGGCAGGGGGAGAAGAGACCCAGTACTTC. It is translated as CASSSQAGGEETQYF. V and J are TRBV11-3 and TRBJ2-5, with TRBD1 matching over 7 bases. The CDR3 covers 15 residues. V shed 6 bases, J shed 3 bases, and the junction held 10 bases outside the gene matches. Germline assignment: CDR1 SGHNT and CDR2 YENEEA.

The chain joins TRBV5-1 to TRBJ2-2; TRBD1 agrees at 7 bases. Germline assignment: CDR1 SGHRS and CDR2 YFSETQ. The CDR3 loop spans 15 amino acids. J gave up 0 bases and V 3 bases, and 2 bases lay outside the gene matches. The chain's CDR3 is CASSWGTANTGELFF. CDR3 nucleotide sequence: TGCGCCAGCAGCTGGGGGACAGCGAACACCGGGGAGCTGTTTTTT.

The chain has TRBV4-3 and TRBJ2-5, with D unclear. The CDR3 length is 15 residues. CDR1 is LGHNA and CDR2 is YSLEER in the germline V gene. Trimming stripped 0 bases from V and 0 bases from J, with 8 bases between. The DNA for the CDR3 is TGCGCCAGCAGCCAAGATCGTGACCACCAAGAGACCCAGTACTTC. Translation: CASSQDRDHQETQYF.

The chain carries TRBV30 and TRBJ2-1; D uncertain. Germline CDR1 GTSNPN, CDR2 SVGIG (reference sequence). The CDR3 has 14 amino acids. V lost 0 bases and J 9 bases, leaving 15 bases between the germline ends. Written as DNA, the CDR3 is TGTGCCTGGAGTGTACTGTACGGGCTCGGTGAGCAGTTCTTC. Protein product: CAWSVLYGLGEQFF.

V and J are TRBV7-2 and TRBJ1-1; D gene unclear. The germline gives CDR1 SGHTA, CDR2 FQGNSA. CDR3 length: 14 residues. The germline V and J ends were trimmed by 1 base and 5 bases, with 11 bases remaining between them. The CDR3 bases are TGTGCCAGCAGCTTAGACAGATTGGGGACTGAAGCTTTCTTT. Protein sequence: CASSLDRLGTEAFF.

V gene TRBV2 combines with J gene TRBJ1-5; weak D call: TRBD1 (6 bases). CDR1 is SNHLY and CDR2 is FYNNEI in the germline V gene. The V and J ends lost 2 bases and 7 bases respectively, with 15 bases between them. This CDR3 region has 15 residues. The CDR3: CASSESGGSRQPQHF. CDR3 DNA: TGTGCCAGCAGTGAATCCGGGGGCAGCCGACAGCCCCAGCATTTT.

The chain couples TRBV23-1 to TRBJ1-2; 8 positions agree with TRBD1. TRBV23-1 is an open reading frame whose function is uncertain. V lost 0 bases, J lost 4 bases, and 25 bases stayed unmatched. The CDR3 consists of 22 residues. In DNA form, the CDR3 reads TGCGCCAGCAGTCAATCGAGGATCCGGGCCCGGGACAGGTCTAAGAGAGGCTATGGCTACACCTTC. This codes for CASSQSRIRARDRSKRGYGYTF.

The DNA for the CDR3 is TGTGCCAGCAGCTTAGGACTAGCGCTCGAGCAGTACTTC. It translates to CASSLGLALEQYF. V usage is TRBV7-2 and J usage is TRBJ2-7, with 8 bases lining up with TRBD2. V was pared by 1 base and J by 6 bases, with 2 bases of the junction left unmatched. Germline lookup yields CDR1 SGHTA and CDR2 FQGNSA. The CDR3 sequence is 13 residues long.

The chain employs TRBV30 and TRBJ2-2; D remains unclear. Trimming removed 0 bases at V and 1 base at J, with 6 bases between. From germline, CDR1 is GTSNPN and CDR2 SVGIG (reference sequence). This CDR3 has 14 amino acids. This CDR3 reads CAWSVRQNTGELFF. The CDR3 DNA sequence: TGTGCCTGGAGTGTACGACAGAACACCGGGGAGCTGTTTTTT.

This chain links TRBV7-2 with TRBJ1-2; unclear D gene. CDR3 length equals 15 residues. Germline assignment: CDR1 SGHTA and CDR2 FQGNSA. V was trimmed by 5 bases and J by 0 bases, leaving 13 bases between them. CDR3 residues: CASSASLGANYGYTF. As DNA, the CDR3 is TGTGCCAGCAGCGCCTCCCTCGGGGCTAACTATGGCTACACCTTC. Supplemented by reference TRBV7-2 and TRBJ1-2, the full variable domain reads GAGVSQSPSNKVTEKGKDVELRCDPISGHTALYWYRQSLGQGLEFLIYFQGNSAPDKSGLPSDRFSAERTGGSVSTLTIQRTQQEDSAVYLCASSASLGANYGYTFGSGTRLTVV.